These 20 T cell receptor beta chains were all obtained from the same sample, sequenced in a study of blood T cell repertoires in COVID-19. Sequenced by immunoSEQ multiplex PCR; TCRdb stores in-frame clones only, minus some. The sample lists 220,000 or so clones, 80% to 85% seen once, with about 2.4% in the top ten. The sequenced material came from peripheral blood. The receptors were sampled from an older woman with acute or convalescent COVID-19.

The genes are TRBV9 and TRBJ2-2; maybe TRBD2 (7 bases). The CDR3 is 16 amino acids. V gave up 4 bases and J gave up 4 bases, with 17 bases separating them. Germline V gene sequence: CDR1 SGDLS, CDR2 YYNGEE. The CDR3 nucleotides are TGTGCCAGCAGCCCAGAGGGGGGGCCTGGCACCGGGGAGCTGTTTTTT. This codes for CASSPEGGPGTGELFF.

The CDR3 loop reads CASSTAAGAYNEQFF. Here the CDR3 DNA reads TGTGCCAGCAGTACCGCGGCAGGGGCCTACAATGAGCAGTTCTTC. This chain links TRBV7-2 with TRBJ2-1, with D maybe TRBD1 (6 bases). Germline V CDR1 and CDR2: SGHTA, FQGNSA. Trimming pared 6 bases from V and 2 bases from J, leaving 14 bases between. The CDR3 runs to 15 residues. The whole variable domain, remainder taken from reference TRBV7-2 and TRBJ2-1, is GAGVSQSPSNKVTEKGKDVELRCDPISGHTALYWYRQSLGQGLEFLIYFQGNSAPDKSGLPSDRFSAERTGGSVSTLTIQRTQQEDSAVYLCASSTAAGAYNEQFFGPGTRLTVL.

The rearrangement uses TRBV2 and TRBJ2-7; 8 nucleotides align to TRBD2. The germline V gene encodes CDR1 SNHLY and CDR2 FYNNEI. Trimming took 2 bases from V and 12 from J; bases not matched to a gene: 18. This CDR3 has 16 residues. The CDR3 DNA sequence: TGTGCCAGCAGTGAATTGGCTAGCGGGCCGAACGCCGGGGGGTACTTC. It codes for CASSELASGPNAGGYF.

This clone has just one count. This rearrangement joins TRBV14 to TRBJ1-5, with TRBD1 identical over 10 bases. Trimming took 2 bases from V and 0 from J; bases not matched to a gene: 19. Germline V gene sequence: CDR1 SGHDN, CDR2 FVKESK. The CDR3 totals 22 residues. CDR3 sequence: CASSQLRDRGAPRMNSNQPQHF. For the CDR3, the DNA is TGTGCCAGCAGCCAACTCCGGGACAGGGGCGCCCCCCGAATGAATAGCAATCAGCCCCAGCATTTT.

This chain joins TRBV7-2 and TRBJ2-7, with TRBD1 identical over 10 bases. J was trimmed by 6 bases and V by 4 bases; bases with no gene match: 9. Germline CDR1 is SGHTA and CDR2 is FQGNSA. The CDR3 is made up of 15 amino acids. CDR3 in DNA: TGTGCCAGCAGCTCACCCCCCGGGACAGGGGCCGAGCAGTACTTC. It yields the protein CASSSPPGTGAEQYF.

This chain joins TRBV28 and TRBJ1-6; tentative D call: TRBD1 (6 bases). The CDR3 consists of 12 residues. With 10 bases removed from V and 7 bases from J, the gap between germline ends came to 11 bases. Germline CDR1 reads MDHEN; CDR2 reads SYDVKM. CDR3 sequence reads: CATCTGNSPLHF. The DNA for the CDR3 is TGTGCCACTTGCACAGGGAATTCACCCCTCCACTTT.

The chain employs TRBV3-1 (or the pseudogene TRBV3-2) and TRBJ2-1; TRBD1 agrees at 9 bases. Germline V CDR1 and CDR2: LGHDT, YNNKEL (reference sequence). The CDR3 is 13 residues long. V lost 6 bases and J lost 7; bases outside the gene matches: 4. The CDR3 nucleotides read TGTGCCAGCAGGGACAGGGGAGAAAATGAGCAGTTCTTC. Translation gives CASRDRGENEQFF.

The rearrangement joins TRBV19 to TRBJ1-2; D unclear. Trimming took off 6 bases at V and 2 bases at J, with 19 bases between the two ends. Germline-derived CDR1 and CDR2 are LNHDA and SQIVND (reference sequence). The CDR3 covers 16 residues. The CDR3 loop is CASRTSLNRENYGYTF. The CDR3 DNA reads TGTGCCAGTAGAACGTCCTTAAACCGGGAAAACTATGGCTACACCTTC. Combining the CDR3 with reference TRBV19 and TRBJ1-2 gives the whole variable domain DGGITQSPKYLFRKEGQNVTLSCEQNLNHDAMYWYRQDPGQGLRLIYYSQIVNDFQKGDIAEGYSVSREKKESFPLTVTSAQKNPTAFYLCASRTSLNRENYGYTFGSGTRLTVV.

V and J are TRBV6-6 and TRBJ1-2; D not resolved. Germline lookup yields CDR1 MNHNY and CDR2 SVGAGI (reference sequence). This CDR3 contains 13 residues. V lost 0 bases and J lost 6, with 8 bases in between. CDR3 in amino acids: CASSYSEENGYTF. Written as DNA, the CDR3 is TGTGCCAGCAGTTACTCCGAGGAGAATGGCTACACCTTC.

The V gene is TRBV2, the J gene TRBJ2-2; 12 bases agree with TRBD2. There are 15 residues in the CDR3. Germline V gene sequence: CDR1 SNHLY, CDR2 FYNNEI. Trimming removed 8 bases from V and 6 bases from J; junction bases left unmatched: 7. CDR3 in DNA: TGTGCCAGCGTGAGGGCTAGCGGGGGGGCCGGGGAGCTGTTTTTT. It yields the protein CASVRASGGAGELFF.

The chain links TRBV10-3 to TRBJ1-1, with a tentative D call TRBD1 (6 bases). The CDR3 runs 14 residues. Germline CDR1 and CDR2: ENHRY and SYGVKD. V lost 9 bases, J lost 4 bases, and 18 bases lay in between. CDR3 amino acids: CAMRQAGLGTEAFF. The CDR3 DNA reads as TGTGCCATGCGACAGGCGGGTCTGGGCACTGAAGCTTTCTTT.

The count of this clone is one. This chain connects TRBV6-2 or TRBV6-3 to TRBJ2-3, with TRBD2 matching over 9 bases. The V and J ends lost 5 bases and 0 bases, in that order; junction bases with no gene match: 12. Per the germline V gene, CDR1 is MNHEY and CDR2 is SVGEGT. CDR3 length: 18 residues. CDR3 nucleotides: TGTGCCAGCAGTCCCCTAAGGGCGGGGGGGCCAAGCACAGATACGCAGTATTTT. It specifies CASSPLRAGGPSTDTQYF.

The chain joins TRBV5-6 to TRBJ2-1; 8 bases are a match to TRBD1. CDR3 length: 16 residues. J gave up 0 bases and V 4 bases, and 6 bases lay outside the gene matches. CDR1 and CDR2 (germline): SGHDT, YYEEEE. The CDR3 region has the DNA TGTGCCAGCAGCCCCAAGGACAGGGCCTCCTACAATGAGCAGTTCTTC. This sequence encodes CASSPKDRASYNEQFF.

Concerning this clone: Additional DNA sequences in this sample encode the identical CDR3. This chain uses TRBV9 with TRBJ2-7; 7 bases line up with TRBD1. CDR1 and CDR2 from the germline V gene are SGDLS and YYNGEE. The CDR3 runs to 14 residues. The ends lost 3 bases at V and 2 bases at J; junction bases unmatched: 5. The DNA of the CDR3 is TGTGCCAGCAGCGCAGGGGGACCCCCCTACGAGCAGTACTTC. Protein product: CASSAGGPPYEQYF.

This clone was recorded once. V usage is TRBV12-3 or TRBV12-4 and J usage is TRBJ1-2, with 7 bases fitting TRBD1. The junction had 3 bases not matched to a gene; V was cut back by 1 base and J by 7 bases. The CDR3 sequence is 13 residues long. CDR3 protein: CASSLDRGSGYTF. The CDR3 DNA reads TGTGCCAGCAGTTTAGACAGGGGAAGTGGCTACACCTTC.

The chain couples TRBV2 to TRBJ2-1; the match to TRBD2 covers 7 bases. V shed 6 bases and J 8 bases; nucleotides not matched to a gene: 10. The CDR3 totals 14 residues. Germline CDR1 and CDR2: SNHLY and FYNNEI. The CDR3 nucleotides read TGTGCCAGCAGCCTCCGCGGGGGATGGGATGAGCAGTTCTTC. The encoded protein is CASSLRGGWDEQFF.

CDR3 nucleotide sequence: TGTGCCAGCAGCACCAGGCATGCTCCTGGCGAGCAGTACTTC. Residues: CASSTRHAPGEQYF. V gene TRBV5-6 combines with J gene TRBJ2-7; unclear D gene. The CDR3 is 14 amino acids. The germline V gene has CDR1 SGHDT and CDR2 YYEEEE. V dropped 4 bases and J dropped 6 bases, with 17 bases sitting between them.

This clone was seen only once. The chain joins TRBV6-5 to TRBJ2-1; D is uncertain. Trimming pared 4 bases from V and 0 bases from J, leaving 7 bases between. This CDR3 is built from 14 residues. Germline-derived CDR1 and CDR2 are MNHEY and SVGAGI. CDR3 loop: CASSSLGSYNEQFF. The DNA for the CDR3 is TGTGCCAGCAGTTCGCTAGGCTCCTACAATGAGCAGTTCTTC.

This clone is a singleton in its sample. The chain combines TRBV15 with TRBJ1-2; TRBD1 might be the D (6 bases). V gave up 5 bases and J gave up 8 bases, with 15 bases separating them. Germline V CDR1 and CDR2: LNHNV, YYDKDF (reference sequence). The CDR3 totals 13 residues. The CDR3 DNA reads as TGTGCCACCAGCGCCCGACAGGATGGGGGCTACACCTTC. Translated, it gives CATSARQDGGYTF.

This clone showed up just a few times. V and J are TRBV4-2 and TRBJ1-5; D is perhaps TRBD1 (5 bases). Germline V gene data show CDR1 as LGHNA and CDR2 as YNFKEQ. The CDR3 sequence is 13 residues long. The V end lost 4 bases, the J end lost 5 bases, and 9 bases lay between the germline ends. CDR3 nucleotides: TGTGCCAGCAGCCGAGGCAGGGATCAGCCCCAGCATTTT. This sequence encodes CASSRGRDQPQHF.